This is a list of T cell receptor beta chains from one sample in a study of chemoradiotherapy in HPV16-positive cancers. The assay was immunoSEQ multiplex PCR, and TCRdb's table has in-frame clones only and misses some. The sample yields about 11,000 clones, 75% seen once. The biological material was taken from a patient who underwent chemoradiotherapy. The receptors were sampled from a human donor with HPV-associated anogenital cancer. Both conserved end residues are part of each CDR3. The D gene is left open where the match is weak. The size entry is marked missing in some rows and otherwise reads once, few, many or a size class.

TRBV15	TRBJ2-7	TRBD1	-	TGTGCCACCAGCAAAGAGACAGGGGGAGGCTACGAGCAGTACTTC	CATSKETGGGYEQYF
TRBV7-7	TRBJ1-3	-	-	TGTGCTAGCAGCCTGGACAGAAGCTCTGGAAACACCATATATTTT	CASSLDRSSGNTIYF
TRBV19	TRBJ2-2	TRBD2	-	TGTGCCAGTAGTCAATTTGGGACTAGCGGGCGGTCGAACACCGGGGAGCTGTTTTTT	CASSQFGTSGRSNTGELFF
TRBV27	TRBJ2-4	-	few	TGTGCCAGCAGTTTCCGGGGTGACATTCAGTACTTC	CASSFRGDIQYF
TRBV6-5	TRBJ2-2	TRBD2	-	TGTGCCAGCAGTTACTCGACTAGCGGGAGCACCGGGGAGCTGTTTTTT	CASSYSTSGSTGELFF
TRBV27	TRBJ1-1	-	-	TGTGCCAGCAGGCGCGACAGGAGATTCGAAGCTTTCTTT	CASRRDRRFEAFF
TRBV19	TRBJ2-7	TRBD1	-	TGTGCCAGTAGTATATGGGGGACAGAAAAGGCCTACGAGCAGTACTTC	CASSIWGTEKAYEQYF
TRBV19	TRBJ1-1	-	-	TGTGCCAGTAGTATTGAGGGGGGCGGAAGGACTGAAGCTTTCTTT	CASSIEGGGRTEAFF
TRBV2	TRBJ1-5	-	-	TGTGCCAGCAGTGAGTCAGATAGCAATCAGCCCCAGCATTTT	CASSESDSNQPQHF
TRBV7-8	TRBJ2-2	-	few	TGTGCCAGCAGCAAACACCTGACTAGTAGGGAGCTGTTTTTT	CASSKHLTSRELFF